One sample yielded the 18 T cell receptor beta chains listed below, sequenced in a study of graft-versus-host responses after intestinal transplantation. To release intraepithelial and lamina propria lymphocytes, the graft tissue was processed. The assay was immunoSEQ multiplex PCR, and TCRdb's table has in-frame clones only and misses some. The table includes 13,000 or so clones, about 74% detected once. The sample in question was ileum tissue, obtained 16 days after intestinal transplant. The receptors were gathered from a human patient who received an intestinal transplant, so some T cells may come from the graft donor.

The rearrangement joins TRBV19 to TRBJ2-2, with D perhaps matching TRBD2 (5 bases). Germline-derived CDR1 and CDR2 are LNHDA and SQIVND (reference sequence). The germline V and J ends were trimmed by 6 bases and 2 bases, with 7 bases remaining between them. The CDR3 loop spans 13 amino acids. Here the CDR3 DNA reads TGTGCCAGTAGGCGGACTAACACCGGGGAGCTGTTTTTT. Its protein is CASRRTNTGELFF.

In this sample, this clone turned up once. This sequence joins TRBV27 and TRBJ2-1; 9 bases are shared with TRBD2. This CDR3 spans 15 amino acids. The V gene end was trimmed by 5 bases and the J gene end by 2 bases; junction bases not matched to a gene: 4. CDR1 is MNHEY and CDR2 is SMNVEV in the germline V gene (reference sequence). The CDR3 loop reads CASSLAGPTYNEQFF. The DNA for the CDR3 is TGTGCCAGCAGTCTAGCGGGACCCACCTACAATGAGCAGTTCTTC.

This clone occurred a few times. The V call is TRBV13, the J call TRBJ1-1; 8 positions match TRBD1. The V gene's germline CDR1 is PRHDT and CDR2 FYEKMQ (reference sequence). The CDR3 sequence is 14 residues long. V lost 5 bases to trimming and J lost 7 bases; unmatched junction nucleotides: 9. In DNA form, the CDR3 reads TGTGCCAGCAGCCGAACTCAACAGGGGGATGAAGCTTTCTTT. As protein: CASSRTQQGDEAFF.

This clone has just one count. The V call is TRBV10-2, the J call TRBJ2-2; D remains ambiguous. V dropped 2 bases and J dropped 1 base, with 5 bases sitting between them. Germline V gene sequence: CDR1 WSHSY, CDR2 SAAADI. The CDR3 has 14 amino acids. Written as DNA, the CDR3 is TGCGCCAGCAGTGAGACTGAGAACACCGGGGAGCTGTTTTTT. Its protein is CASSETENTGELFF.

The chain joins TRBV21-1 to TRBJ1-1. TRBV21-1 is noted as a pseudogene. CDR3 length: 16 amino acids. CDR3: CASSNARPRVGTEAFF. The CDR3 DNA sequence: TGTGCCAGCAGCAACGCCCGGCCTCGGGTTGGGACTGAAGCTTTCTTT.

The gene calls are TRBV6-1 and TRBJ2-7; D gene unclear. V was shortened by 11 bases and J by 3 bases, with 14 bases between the two germline ends. Germline assignment: CDR1 MNHNS and CDR2 SASEGT. The CDR3 is 12 amino acids. CDR3 residues: CASGQSLYEQYF. The CDR3 DNA reads TGTGCCTCTGGCCAGTCCCTCTACGAGCAGTACTTC.

This clone came up once. The CDR3 nucleotides are TGCGCCAGCAGTGCGGGCGGGAACAATGAGCAGTTCTTC. Translation gives CASSAGGNNEQFF. V and J are TRBV10-1 and TRBJ2-1; a weak D match, TRBD2 (6 bases). Germline V gives CDR1 WNHNN, CDR2 SYGVQD (reference sequence). The CDR3 spans 13 residues. V shed 4 bases and J shed 5 bases, with 9 bases lying between them.

This clone was seen once. This rearrangement joins TRBV4-3 to TRBJ2-3; 7 bases fit TRBD1. The CDR3 sequence is 16 residues long. Germline values: CDR1 LGHNA, CDR2 YSLEER. V shed 1 base, J shed 7 bases, and the junction held 11 bases outside the gene matches. The CDR3 loop reads CASSQVAPTGVNTQYF. Written as DNA, the CDR3 is TGCGCCAGCAGCCAAGTGGCCCCCACAGGGGTTAATACGCAGTATTTT.

The sample holds one count of this clone. The chain links TRBV11-2 to TRBJ1-3; 9 nucleotides line up with TRBD1. The CDR3 loop spans 15 amino acids. V trimming: 5 bases; J trimming: 3 bases; junction bases outside the gene matches: 5. Germline V lookup: CDR1 SGHAT, CDR2 FQNNGV. The CDR3 reads CASSPQGAGGNTIYF. The CDR3 DNA reads TGTGCCAGCAGCCCACAGGGGGCAGGTGGAAACACCATATATTTT.

The chain couples TRBV6-5 to TRBJ2-5; 9 nucleotides line up with TRBD2. CDR1 and CDR2 (germline): MNHEY, SVGAGI. CDR3 length equals 15 residues. J gave up 3 bases and V 6 bases, and 8 bases lay outside the gene matches. The CDR3 is CASSSERGVEETQYF. The CDR3 DNA reads TGTGCCAGCAGCAGTGAGCGGGGGGTCGAAGAGACCCAGTACTTC.

By its share, this clone is medium-sized. This sequence joins TRBV4-1 and TRBJ2-7; D uncertain. The V gene's germline CDR1 is MGHRA and CDR2 YSYEKL. V was trimmed by 1 base and J by 3 bases, leaving 7 bases between them. The length of the CDR3 is 13 residues. The CDR3 region has the DNA TGCGCCAGCAGCCAAGCCCGAGACTACGAGCAGTACTTC. Residues: CASSQARDYEQYF.

The chain couples TRBV30 to TRBJ2-5; D is possibly TRBD2 (6 bases). The last part of the DNA fits TRBJ2-7 better; the J call may be wrong. This CDR3 comprises 11 residues. CDR1 is GTSNPN and CDR2 is SVGIG in the germline V gene (reference sequence). For the CDR3, the DNA is TGTGCCTGGAGTGAGGGAGGCGAGCAGTACTTC. It specifies CAWSEGGEQYF.

The gene calls are TRBV10-3 and TRBJ2-2, with TRBD2 as a possible D gene (5 bases). From germline, CDR1 is ENHRY and CDR2 SYGVKD. V was trimmed by 2 bases and J by 4 bases, leaving 14 bases between them. The CDR3 is 16 amino acids. The CDR3 is CAISERALRGTGELFF. The CDR3, as DNA: TGTGCCATCAGTGAGAGGGCCCTCCGGGGCACCGGGGAGCTGTTTTTT.

V usage is TRBV25-1 and J usage is TRBJ2-1, with a weak D call TRBD1 (6 bases). The CDR3 totals 16 residues. Trimming cost V 1 base and J 5 bases, with 15 bases left between them. Per germline, CDR1 MGHDK and CDR2 SYGVNS. CDR3 DNA sequence: TGTGCCAGCAGTGAATTTGTGGGACACCCTCACAATGAGCAGTTCTTC. This encodes CASSEFVGHPHNEQFF.

V usage is TRBV25-1 and J usage is TRBJ1-5; D uncertain. CDR1 MGHDK and CDR2 SYGVNS come from the germline V gene. Trimming took 2 bases from V and 2 from J, leaving 7 bases between them. The CDR3 extends over 14 amino acids. CDR3 sequence: CASSEGQGNQPQHF. The CDR3 DNA reads TGTGCCAGCAGTGAAGGGCAGGGCAATCAGCCCCAGCATTTT.

This rearrangement joins TRBV15 to TRBJ2-7, with 12 positions matching TRBD2. V was pared by 6 bases and J by 2 bases, with 8 bases of the junction left unmatched. Germline CDR1 is LNHNV and CDR2 is YYDKDF (reference sequence). The CDR3 totals 16 residues. The CDR3 nucleotides read TGTGCCACCAGTCCTCTAGCGGGAGGGAGGGCCTACGAGCAGTACTTC. As protein: CATSPLAGGRAYEQYF.

The CDR3 loop reads CASSLGGTVVQETQYF. The CDR3 DNA reads as TGCGCCAGCAGCTTGGGGGGGACTGTTGTACAAGAGACCCAGTACTTC. The chain joins TRBV5-1 to TRBJ2-5; weak D call: TRBD2 (6 bases). This CDR3 is built from 16 residues. Trimming removed 0 bases at V and 2 bases at J, with 14 bases between. Germline V gene lookup returns CDR1 SGHRS and CDR2 YFSETQ.

The genes are TRBV4-1 and TRBJ1-2; TRBD1 is a possible D gene (5 bases). V lost 3 bases and J lost 5, with 13 bases in between. This CDR3 comprises 14 residues. Germline V gene lookup returns CDR1 MGHRA and CDR2 YSYEKL. CDR3 amino acids: CASSHLDSIYGYTF. For the CDR3, the DNA is TGCGCCAGCAGCCACCTCGACAGTATATATGGCTACACCTTC.